Listed here are 4 T cell receptor beta chains from one sample, sequenced in a study of OX40 agonist ivuxolimab in advanced cancers. The method was immunoSEQ multiplex PCR; TCRdb's version includes in-frame clones alone and lacks a portion of them. The sample contains around 77,000 clones, approximately 92% of which appear only once. Specimen: CD4+ or CD8+ T cells sorted from blood, collected in a trial of the OX40 agonist ivuxolimab. These receptors originate from an adult with an advanced solid tumor such as melanoma, head and neck, liver or kidney cancer.

This chain connects TRBV19 to TRBJ1-6, with TRBD1 as a possible D gene (6 bases). Trimming took off 8 bases at V and 3 bases at J, with 11 bases between the two ends. The CDR3 runs 14 residues. Germline V CDR1 and CDR2: LNHDA, SQIVND (reference sequence). The chain's CDR3 is CASSDRSYNSPLHF. The DNA of the CDR3 is TGTGCCAGTTCCGACAGGAGCTATAATTCACCCCTCCACTTT.

V usage is TRBV4-3 and J usage is TRBJ2-7, with D hard to call. The CDR3 contains 16 residues. The germline V and J ends were trimmed by 0 bases and 4 bases, with 16 bases remaining between them. Looked up from germline, CDR1 is LGHNA and CDR2 is YSLEER. The CDR3 bases are TGCGCCAGCAGCCAAGATCTGACAACCTACTCATACGAGCAGTACTTC. It specifies CASSQDLTTYSYEQYF.

V gene TRBV7-9 combines with J gene TRBJ2-3; TRBD2 might be the D (5 bases). V dropped 5 bases and J dropped 6 bases, with 9 bases sitting between them. The CDR3 spans 12 residues. Per the germline V gene, CDR1 is SEHNR and CDR2 is FQNEAQ (reference sequence). The CDR3 loop reads CASSVIADTQYF. For the CDR3, the DNA is TGTGCCAGCAGCGTAATAGCGGATACGCAGTATTTT.

The chain recombines TRBV27 with TRBJ1-2; TRBD1 matches at 11 bases. The CDR3 runs to 13 residues. The V gene's germline CDR1 is MNHEY and CDR2 SMNVEV (reference sequence). V dropped 8 bases and J dropped 3; count of bases not matched to a gene: 2. The CDR3 DNA is TGTGCCAGCGGGGACAGGGGGTACTATGGCTACACCTTC. It yields the protein CASGDRGYYGYTF.